Following are 25 T cell receptor beta chains from one sample sequenced in a study of T-cell memory formation after mild COVID-19. TCRdb itself ran the 5' RACE reads through MiXCR, one entry per CDR3 protein. The table lists some 49,000 distinct CDR3 sequences, around a quarter of them singletons, with around 45% in the top ten. Sequencing was performed on PBMCs or a T cell subset sorted from them (not recorded which). These receptors came from a man between 18 and 29 years old who had mild COVID-19 (a few samples of this study predate the infection). Cell type and time point are not known.

V and J are TRBV7-9 and TRBJ2-7; possible D gene TRBD1, 6 bases. V dropped 5 bases and J dropped 3 bases, with 14 bases sitting between them. From germline, CDR1 is SEHNR and CDR2 FQNEAQ (reference sequence). The CDR3 consists of 14 residues. The CDR3 DNA follows: TGTGCCAGCAGCCAACAGGGATCTGTCTACGAGCAGTACTTC. It is translated as CASSQQGSVYEQYF. Filled out from reference TRBV7-9 and TRBJ2-7, the complete variable domain reads DTGVSQNPRHKITKRGQNVTFRCDPISEHNRLYWYRQTLGQGPEFLTYFQNEAQLEKSRLLSDRFSAERPKGSFSTLEIQRTEQGDSAMYLCASSQQGSVYEQYFGPGTRLTVT.

The table lists this clonotype with many counts. The chain couples TRBV13 to TRBJ1-2; 9 positions match TRBD1. The CDR3 sequence is 13 residues long. Germline CDR1 is PRHDT and CDR2 is FYEKMQ (reference sequence). V trimming: 0 bases; J trimming: 7 bases; junction bases outside the gene matches: 0. The CDR3 reads CASSLGTGGGYTF. DNA of the CDR3: TGTGCCAGCAGCTTAGGGACAGGGGGTGGCTACACCTTC. The variable domain in full, completed from reference TRBV13 and TRBJ1-2, reads AAGVIQSPRHLIKEKRETATLKCYPIPRHDTVYWYQQGPGQDPQFLISFYEKMQSDKGSIPDRFSAQQFSDYHSELNMSSLELGDSALYFCASSLGTGGGYTFGSGTRLTVV.

This chain uses TRBV7-9 with TRBJ2-3; TRBD2 matches at 14 bases. This CDR3 is 19 amino acids long. V trimming: 5 bases; J trimming: 4 bases; junction bases outside the gene matches: 14. Germline CDR1 and CDR2: SEHNR and FQNEAQ (reference sequence). CDR3: CASSARLAGGPFVSDTQYF. The CDR3 DNA sequence: TGTGCCAGCAGCGCGCGACTAGCGGGGGGGCCGTTTGTATCAGATACGCAGTATTTT.

This chain joins TRBV7-9 and TRBJ2-2, with a possible D match to TRBD2 (6 bases). V was cut by 8 bases and J by 6 bases, with 7 bases left in between. The CDR3 consists of 11 residues. Germline CDR1 SEHNR, CDR2 FQNEAQ (reference sequence). The CDR3 reads CASAGSGELFF. CDR3 nucleotide sequence: TGTGCCAGCGCGGGGTCCGGGGAGCTGTTTTTT.

The genes are TRBV9 and TRBJ2-5; possible D gene TRBD1, 6 bases. The CDR3 consists of 15 residues. Germline V gene sequence: CDR1 SGDLS, CDR2 YYNGEE. Trimming shortened V by 0 bases and J by 4 bases, and 13 bases separated the two germline ends. CDR3 protein: CASSVETGTAETQYF. The CDR3 region has the DNA TGTGCCAGCAGCGTAGAGACAGGTACAGCAGAGACCCAGTACTTC.

CDR3 protein: CASSSYGGSYEQYV. The CDR3 bases are TGCGCCAGCAGCTCTTACGGGGGCTCCTACGAGCAGTACGTC. The chain links TRBV5-1 to TRBJ2-7, with D maybe TRBD2 (6 bases). This CDR3 region has 14 residues. Germline-derived CDR1 and CDR2 are SGHRS and YFSETQ. V was pared by 3 bases and J by 0 bases, with 10 bases between.

This clonotype was observed a few times. The rearrangement uses TRBV28 and TRBJ1-1; 7 bases line up with TRBD1. CDR1 is MDHEN, CDR2 SYDVKM, per germline. Losses at the gene ends were 5 bases for V and 4 bases for J; bases not matched to a gene: 7. This CDR3 comprises 14 residues. The CDR3 loop is CASSPRGGGTEAFF. For the CDR3, the DNA is TGTGCCAGCAGTCCCAGGGGGGGGGGCACTGAAGCTTTCTTT.

This rearrangement joins TRBV6-2 or TRBV6-3 to TRBJ2-1, with D possibly being TRBD2 (7 bases). The CDR3 length is 12 residues. CDR1 is MNHEY and CDR2 is SVGEGT in the germline V gene. The V and J ends lost 6 bases and 10 bases respectively, with 13 bases between them. The CDR3 DNA reads TGTGCCAGCAGATCGGGGGGCCGAGAGCAGTTCTTC. Translated, it gives CASRSGGREQFF.

This clonotype was counted ten times or more. The chain is built from TRBV2 and TRBJ2-2; no reliable D call. The length of the CDR3 is 13 residues. CDR1 SNHLY and CDR2 FYNNEI come from the germline V gene. Trimming took 10 bases from V and 2 from J, leaving 11 bases between them. As DNA, the CDR3 is TGTGCCATCCAGTACGGAAACACCGGGGAGCTGTTTTTT. The encoded protein is CAIQYGNTGELFF.

The rearrangement joins TRBV5-1 to TRBJ1-1, with D uncertain. CDR1 SGHRS and CDR2 YFSETQ come from the germline V gene. Trimming pared 6 bases from V and 6 bases from J, leaving 15 bases between. The CDR3 is 13 residues long. The CDR3 sequence: CASTGGFGSEAFF. CDR3 nucleotides: TGCGCCAGCACCGGAGGGTTTGGGTCTGAAGCTTTCTTT.

The J gene is TRBJ1-5, the V gene TRBV28; possible D gene TRBD1, 5 bases. The germline V gene has CDR1 MDHEN and CDR2 SYDVKM. V shed 5 bases and J shed 3 bases, with 11 bases lying between them. The CDR3 spans 14 residues. CDR3 sequence: CASSPLGVNQPQHF. CDR3 sequence (DNA): TGTGCCAGCAGTCCCTTAGGGGTCAATCAGCCCCAGCATTTT.

The chain uses TRBV19 and TRBJ1-5; D unclear. The CDR3 sequence is 13 residues long. Germline V CDR1 and CDR2: LNHDA, SQIVND (reference sequence). The V end was cut by 7 bases, the J end by 4 bases, with 11 bases between. This CDR3 reads CASIAGINQPQHF. In nucleotides, the CDR3 is TGTGCCAGTATAGCGGGAATTAATCAGCCCCAGCATTTT. The variable domain in full, with the rest retrieved from reference TRBV19 and TRBJ1-5, is DGGITQSPKYLFRKEGQNVTLSCEQNLNHDAMYWYRQDPGQGLRLIYYSQIVNDFQKGDIAEGYSVSREKKESFPLTVTSAQKNPTAFYLCASIAGINQPQHFGDGTRLSIL.

The chain recombines TRBV4-1 with TRBJ1-3, with TRBD1 matching over 8 bases. In germline, CDR1 is MGHRA, CDR2 YSYEKL. CDR3 length equals 18 residues. Trimming cost V 2 bases and J 0 bases; bases outside gene matches: 9. The DNA of the CDR3 is TGCGCCAGCAGCCAAAGGACAGGGCACAATCCCTCTGGAAACACCATATATTTT. Its protein is CASSQRTGHNPSGNTIYF.

V gene TRBV29-1 combines with J gene TRBJ1-1; D may be TRBD1 (5 bases). Trimming left V 7 bases short and J 0 bases short, with 9 bases between. This CDR3 is 12 amino acids long. Per germline, CDR1 SQVTM and CDR2 ANQGSEA. For the CDR3, the DNA is TGCAGCGCGACAGCTATGAACACTGAAGCTTTCTTT. This sequence encodes CSATAMNTEAFF.

This chain joins TRBV14 and TRBJ1-1; D remains unclear. Trimming cost V 1 base and J 6 bases, with 9 bases left between them. There are 13 residues in the CDR3. Germline loops: CDR1 SGHDN, CDR2 FVKESK. The CDR3 coding sequence is TGTGCCAGCAGCCAAGGGCCCAACGCTGAAGCTTTCTTT. Amino acids: CASSQGPNAEAFF.

This clonotype turned up a few times. The rearrangement joins TRBV7-9 to TRBJ2-7; D is perhaps TRBD2 (6 bases). In germline, CDR1 is SEHNR, CDR2 FQNEAQ (reference sequence). V lost 1 base and J 2 bases, leaving 12 bases between the germline ends. This CDR3 has 15 residues. CDR3 residues: CASSLGRETAYEQYF. In DNA, the CDR3 is TGTGCCAGCAGCTTAGGGCGGGAAACGGCCTACGAGCAGTACTTC.

A single count supports this clonotype. The J gene is TRBJ2-3, the V gene TRBV29-1; D may be TRBD1 (5 bases). CDR3 length equals 17 residues. Germline values: CDR1 SQVTM, CDR2 ANQGSEA. With 1 base removed from V and 1 base from J, the gap between germline ends came to 18 bases. The CDR3 nucleotides are TGCAGCGTTGAAGGAACCTTGGGGCACGAGGGCACAGATACGCAGTATTTT. This sequence encodes CSVEGTLGHEGTDTQYF.

This clonotype showed up just a few times. This chain uses TRBV2 with TRBJ2-4, with 10 bases that match TRBD1. The trim removed 6 bases at V and 8 bases at J, leaving 4 bases unmatched. Looked up from germline, CDR1 is SNHLY and CDR2 is FYNNEI. The CDR3 runs 13 residues. The CDR3 DNA sequence: TGTGCCAGCAGCGACAGGGGGCAGGACATTCAGTACTTC. Protein product: CASSDRGQDIQYF.

The rearrangement links TRBV2 to TRBJ2-7; 11 bases line up with TRBD1. Trimming at V came to 3 bases and at J to 4 bases, leaving 5 bases not matched to a gene. The germline V gene has CDR1 SNHLY and CDR2 FYNNEI. This CDR3 is built from 15 residues. In DNA, the CDR3 is TGTGCCAGCAGTGATGGAGGGACAGGGGGGTACGAGCAGTACTTC. Its protein is CASSDGGTGGYEQYF.

The V and J genes are TRBV7-2 and TRBJ2-1; D tentatively reads TRBD1 or TRBD2 (5 bases each). Germline-derived CDR1 and CDR2 are SGHTA and FQGNSA. This CDR3 region has 13 residues. With 2 bases removed from V and 7 bases from J, the gap between germline ends came to 9 bases. CDR3 DNA sequence: TGTGCCAGCAGCTTACCGGGGCGGAATGAGCAGTTCTTC. As protein: CASSLPGRNEQFF.

The rearrangement uses TRBV5-5 and TRBJ2-3; the match to TRBD2 covers 8 bases. The CDR3 spans 18 residues. Losses at the gene ends were 4 bases for V and 0 bases for J; bases not matched to a gene: 13. The germline CDR1 and CDR2 sequences are SGHKS and YYEKEE (reference sequence). CDR3 bases: TGTGCCAGCAGCCTATTGGCGGGGGGCCTATCTAGCACAGATACGCAGTATTTT. Its translation: CASSLLAGGLSSTDTQYF.

This chain uses TRBV12-3 or TRBV12-4 with TRBJ1-2; weak D call: TRBD1 (6 bases). Trimming removed 6 bases from V and 7 bases from J, with 15 bases in between. This CDR3 is built from 13 residues. CDR3 loop: CASSSGVLVGYTF. DNA for the CDR3: TGTGCCAGCAGCTCAGGGGTCCTGGTTGGCTACACCTTC.

This clonotype was seen only a few times. This chain joins TRBV6-1 and TRBJ1-5; 11 nucleotides line up with TRBD1. Unmatched junction bases numbered 8, after V lost 6 bases and J lost 7 bases. Germline-derived CDR1 and CDR2 are MNHNS and SASEGT. This CDR3 has 15 amino acids. CDR3 loop: CASSHGDRGYQPQHF. The CDR3 DNA sequence: TGTGCCAGCAGCCACGGGGACAGGGGGTACCAGCCCCAGCATTTT.

This clonotype has a handful of counts. The chain links TRBV30 to TRBJ2-2, with 7 nucleotides matching TRBD2. Germline CDR1 GTSNPN, CDR2 SVGIG (reference sequence). This CDR3 is 15 amino acids long. V trimming: 5 bases; J trimming: 3 bases; junction bases outside the gene matches: 9. The CDR3 DNA is TGTGCCTGGGCGGACGGACTAGGGTACACCGGGGAGCTGTTTTTT. Its translation is CAWADGLGYTGELFF. The full variable domain, its missing parts supplied by reference TRBV30 and TRBJ2-2, is SQTIHQWPATLVQPVGSPLSLECTVEGTSNPNLYWYRQAAGRGLQLLFYSVGIGQISSEVPQNLSASRPQDRQFILSSKKLLLSDSGFYLCAWADGLGYTGELFFGEGSRLTVL.

V and J are TRBV12-3 or TRBV12-4 and TRBJ2-1, with 8 bases that match TRBD2. Unmatched junction bases numbered 6, after V lost 2 bases and J lost 9 bases. The CDR3 is 14 residues long. The CDR3 loop reads CASSLLGSGVEQFF. The CDR3 DNA is TGTGCCAGCAGTTTATTAGGTAGCGGGGTTGAGCAGTTCTTC.